The clone carrying this TCR beta chain was observed a handful of times. Its antigen remains unidentified. The data are from a study of T-cell reconstitution after alpha-beta-depleted transplantation in children. TCRbeta library preparation incorporated unique molecular identifiers. TCRdb reanalysed the PCR reads using MiXCR and keeps one entry per CDR3 protein. Of some 310,000 distinct CDR3 sequences in the sample, around 20% were seen once. General study results and limits: The main origin of T-cell counts and diversity one year after transplant was newly produced T cells.

The CDR3 spans 14 residues. Germline loops: CDR1 SGHDT, CDR2 YYEEEE. Trimming stripped 7 bases from V and 7 bases from J, with 18 bases between. V and J are TRBV5-6 and TRBJ2-1, with D possibly matching TRBD2 (6 bases). The material sequenced was PBMCs, mostly from graft donor cells, taken 180 days after TCRalphabeta/CD19-depleted stem cell transplant. The clonotype was recovered from a male patient aged 10 to 17 who had a stem cell transplant for acute lymphoblastic leukemia, so the T cells may come from the graft donor. In DNA, the CDR3 is TGTGCCAGCCGTCGCCTAGCGAAAGAAAATGAGCAGTTCTTC. Translating gives CASRRLAKENEQFF.